This T cell receptor (beta chain) was found in a study of T-cell reconstitution after alpha-beta-depleted transplantation in children. This sample's TCRbeta library carried unique molecular identifier barcodes. MiXCR, applied by TCRdb to the PCR reads, yields one record per CDR3 protein. The sample consists of about 830,000 distinct CDR3 sequences, 15% to 20% of them appearing once. Of note for this clonotype: Its specificity is unknown.

Study-wide findings and caveats: In patients about two months after transplant, alpha-beta T cells reportedly arose from several hundred expanded graft clones.

The germline V gene encodes CDR1 KGHSH and CDR2 LQKENI. The CDR3 sequence is 16 residues long. Deletions cut 6 bases from V and 4 bases from J, with 21 bases between. The sample here was PBMCs, mostly from graft donor cells, taken 360 days after TCRalphabeta/CD19-depleted stem cell transplant. This TCR was sampled from a male patient aged 10 to 17 who had a stem cell transplant for acute lymphoblastic leukemia, so the T cells may come from the graft donor. The rearrangement joins TRBV18 to TRBJ2-5; D might be TRBD1 (6 bases). CDR3 protein: CASSRTPTGKTETQYF. In DNA, the CDR3 is TGTGCCAGCTCGCGCACGCCTACAGGGAAAACAGAGACCCAGTACTTC.